What follows describes a single T cell receptor (beta chain). Its antigen is as yet unknown. The source of the sample is a study of cytomegalovirus exposure and HLA in healthy donors. Points from the study as a whole: Many donors shared some public TCRs, even though most TCR sequences were rare. In a later analysis, donors in an Asian-associated ancestry cluster reportedly had fewer N-insertions in productive TCRs than the cohort mean.

13 Jbeta primers and 60 Vbeta primers were used for the PCR. The protocol was immunoSEQ multiplex PCR, while the TCRdb copy is restricted to in-frame clones and leaves out a portion. The repertoire has some 200,000 clones, around 70% of them found once; the top ten carry 2.6%. As for the donors, each was a healthy bone marrow donor. Likely unrecorded immune exposures existed in these nominally healthy donors. The sample consisted of PBMCs. This clonotype was obtained from a man aged 40-49 years in good health and CMV-seropositive.

The CDR3 reads CASSETAWRGGSSIRTDTQYF. The CDR3 nucleotides are TGTGCCAGTAGTGAGACCGCGTGGCGGGGGGGCAGTTCCATACGCACAGATACGCAGTATTTT. The rearrangement uses TRBV19 and TRBJ2-3; 9 nucleotides align to TRBD2. Germline CDR1 reads LNHDA; CDR2 reads SQIVND (reference sequence). The CDR3 has 21 amino acids. The V gene end was trimmed by 5 bases and the J gene end by 1 base; junction bases not matched to a gene: 22.